This paragraph reports one T cell receptor (beta chain). Antigen specificity is unknown. This sample is drawn from a study of OX40 agonist ivuxolimab in advanced cancers. In the study overall: The patients got ivuxolimab, which is an agonistic anti-OX40 (CD134) antibody. Enrollees could have had prior anti-PD-1, anti-PD-L1 or anti-CTLA-4 therapy, which under 50% had received. Study conclusions and caveats: Expanded clones belonging to CD8+ T cells outnumbered, on average, those of CD4+.

Deletions cut 5 bases from V and 3 bases from J, with 10 bases between. This CDR3 spans 13 amino acids. Germline values: CDR1 MNHEY, CDR2 SMNVEV (reference sequence). Assay used: immunoSEQ multiplex PCR; TCRdb lists only in-frame clones, some missing. In the table there are around 10,000 clones, over 70% of which are singletons. The V and J genes are TRBV27 and TRBJ1-1; weak D call: TRBD1 (5 bases). The TCR comes from an adult with an advanced solid tumor such as melanoma, head and neck, liver or kidney cancer. The sample was CD4+ or CD8+ T cells sorted from blood, taken in a trial of the OX40 agonist ivuxolimab. The CDR3 protein is CASSPMGDTEAFF. Written as DNA, the CDR3 is TGTGCCAGCAGTCCTATGGGGGACACTGAAGCTTTCTTT.